The present TCR beta chain was sequenced within a study of cytomegalovirus exposure and HLA in healthy donors. Primers included in the PCR were 60 Vbeta and 13 Jbeta primers. Using immunoSEQ multiplex PCR, the repertoire was profiled, and TCRdb retains in-frame clones only, with some absent. The sample includes 75,000 to 100,000 clones, roughly 70% of them seen just once. The germline V gene has CDR1 SNHLY and CDR2 FYNNEI. The CDR3 extends over 13 amino acids. The V gene lost 7 bases and the J gene lost 7 bases, with 13 bases spanning the gap. The receptor comes from a male donor in good health and CMV-seronegative. Sample: PBMCs. The V and J genes are TRBV2 and TRBJ1-4, with D uncertain. CDR3 residues: CASKEGAGEKLFF. In nucleotides, the CDR3 is TGTGCCAGCAAGGAGGGCGCGGGTGAAAAACTGTTTTTT.